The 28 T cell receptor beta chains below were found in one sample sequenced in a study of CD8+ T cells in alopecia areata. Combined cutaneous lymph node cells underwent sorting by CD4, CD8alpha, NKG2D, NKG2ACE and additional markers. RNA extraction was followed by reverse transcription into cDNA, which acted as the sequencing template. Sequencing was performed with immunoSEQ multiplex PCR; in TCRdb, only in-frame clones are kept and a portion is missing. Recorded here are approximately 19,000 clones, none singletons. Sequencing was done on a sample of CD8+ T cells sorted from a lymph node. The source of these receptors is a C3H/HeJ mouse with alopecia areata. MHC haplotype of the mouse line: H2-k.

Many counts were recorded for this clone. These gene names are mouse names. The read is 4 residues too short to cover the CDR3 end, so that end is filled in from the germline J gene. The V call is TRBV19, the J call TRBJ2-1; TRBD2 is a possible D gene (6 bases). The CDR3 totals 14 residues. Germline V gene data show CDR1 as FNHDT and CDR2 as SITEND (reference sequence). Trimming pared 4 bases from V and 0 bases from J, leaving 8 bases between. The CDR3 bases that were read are TGTGCCAGCAGTCCGGGACTTAACTATGCT. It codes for CASSPGLNYA. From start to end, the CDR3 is CASSPGLNYAEQFF. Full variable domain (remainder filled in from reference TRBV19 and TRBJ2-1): GGIITQTPKFLIGQEGQKLTLKCQQNFNHDTMYWYRQDSGKGLRLIYYSITENDLQKGDLSEGYDASREKKSSFSLTVTSAQKNEMAVFLCASSPGLNYAEQFFGPGTRLTVL.

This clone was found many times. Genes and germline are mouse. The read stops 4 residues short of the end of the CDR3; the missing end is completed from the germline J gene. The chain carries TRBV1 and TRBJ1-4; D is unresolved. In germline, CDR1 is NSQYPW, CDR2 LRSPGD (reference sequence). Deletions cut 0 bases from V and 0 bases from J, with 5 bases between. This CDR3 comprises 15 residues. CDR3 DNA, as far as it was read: TGCACCTGCAGTGCAGACATATTTTCCAACGAA. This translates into CTCSADIFSNE. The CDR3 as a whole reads CTCSADIFSNERLFF.

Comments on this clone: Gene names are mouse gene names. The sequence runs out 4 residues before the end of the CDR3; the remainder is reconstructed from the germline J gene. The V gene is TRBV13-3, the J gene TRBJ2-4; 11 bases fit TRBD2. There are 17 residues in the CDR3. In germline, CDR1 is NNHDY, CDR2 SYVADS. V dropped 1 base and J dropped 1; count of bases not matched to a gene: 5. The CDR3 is CASSDPGLGVGQNTLYF. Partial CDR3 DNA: TGTGCCAGCAGTGATCCGGGACTGGGGGTTGGTCAAAAC.

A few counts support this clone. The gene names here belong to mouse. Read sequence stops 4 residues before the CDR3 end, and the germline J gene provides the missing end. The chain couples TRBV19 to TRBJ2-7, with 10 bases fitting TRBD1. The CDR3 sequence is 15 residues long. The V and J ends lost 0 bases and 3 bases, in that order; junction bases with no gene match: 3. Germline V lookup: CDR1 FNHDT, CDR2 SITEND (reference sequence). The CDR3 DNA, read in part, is TGTGCCAGCAGTATAGTGGGGACAGGGGACTAT. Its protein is CASSIVGTGDY. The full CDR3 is CASSIVGTGDYEQYF. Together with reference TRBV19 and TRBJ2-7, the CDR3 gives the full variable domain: GGIITQTPKFLIGQEGQKLTLKCQQNFNHDTMYWYRQDSGKGLRLIYYSITENDLQKGDLSEGYDASREKKSSFSLTVTSAQKNEMAVFLCASSIVGTGDYEQYFGPGTRLTVL.

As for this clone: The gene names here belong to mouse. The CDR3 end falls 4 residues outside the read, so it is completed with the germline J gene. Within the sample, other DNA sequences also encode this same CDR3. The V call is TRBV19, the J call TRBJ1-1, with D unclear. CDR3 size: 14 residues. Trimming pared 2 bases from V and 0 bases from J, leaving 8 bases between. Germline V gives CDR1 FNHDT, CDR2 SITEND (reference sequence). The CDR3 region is CASSIDRANTEVFF. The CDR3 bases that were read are TGTGCCAGCAGTATTGATAGGGCAAACACA.

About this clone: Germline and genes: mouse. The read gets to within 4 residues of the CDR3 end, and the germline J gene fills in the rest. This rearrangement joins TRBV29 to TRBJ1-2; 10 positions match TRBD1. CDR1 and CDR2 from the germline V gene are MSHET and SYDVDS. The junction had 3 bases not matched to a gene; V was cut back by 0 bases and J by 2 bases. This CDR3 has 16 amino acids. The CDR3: CASSLSPGQGNSDYTF. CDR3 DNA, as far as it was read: TGTGCTAGCAGTTTATCACCGGGACAGGGGAACTCC.

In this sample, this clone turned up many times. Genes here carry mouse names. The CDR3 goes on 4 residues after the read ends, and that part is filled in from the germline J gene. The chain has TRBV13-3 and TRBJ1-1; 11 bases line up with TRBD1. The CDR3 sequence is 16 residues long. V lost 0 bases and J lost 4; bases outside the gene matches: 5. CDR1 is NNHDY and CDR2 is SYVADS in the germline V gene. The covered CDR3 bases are TGTGCCAGCAGTGATGGGACAGGGGGCGCGGGCACA. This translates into CASSDGTGGAGT. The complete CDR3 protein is CASSDGTGGAGTEVFF.

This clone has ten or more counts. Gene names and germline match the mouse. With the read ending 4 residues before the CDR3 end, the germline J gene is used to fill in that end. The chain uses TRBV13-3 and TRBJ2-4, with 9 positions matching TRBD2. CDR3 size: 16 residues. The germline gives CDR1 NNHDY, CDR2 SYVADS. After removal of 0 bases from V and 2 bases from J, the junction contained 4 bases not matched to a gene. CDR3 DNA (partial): TGTGCCAGCAGTGATGACTGGGGGGTTGATCAAAAC. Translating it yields CASSDDWGVDQN. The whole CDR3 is CASSDDWGVDQNTLYF.

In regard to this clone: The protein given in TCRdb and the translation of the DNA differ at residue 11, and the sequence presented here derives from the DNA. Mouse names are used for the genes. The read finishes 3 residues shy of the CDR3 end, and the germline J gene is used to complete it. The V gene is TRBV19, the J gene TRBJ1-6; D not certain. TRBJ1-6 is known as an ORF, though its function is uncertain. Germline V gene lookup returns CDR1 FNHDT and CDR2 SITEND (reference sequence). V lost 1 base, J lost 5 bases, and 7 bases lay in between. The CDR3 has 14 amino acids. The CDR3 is CASSITENNSPLYF. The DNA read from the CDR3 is TGTGCCAGCAGTATAACAGAAAATAATTCGCCC.

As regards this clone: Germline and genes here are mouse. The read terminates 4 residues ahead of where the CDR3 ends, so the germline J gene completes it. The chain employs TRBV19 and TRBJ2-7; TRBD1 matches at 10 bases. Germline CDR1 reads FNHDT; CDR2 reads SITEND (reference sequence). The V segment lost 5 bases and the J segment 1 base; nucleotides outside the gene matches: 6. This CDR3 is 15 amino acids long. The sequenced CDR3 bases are TGTGCCAGCAGCCCGGGACAGGGGACTTCCTAT. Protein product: CASSPGQGTSY. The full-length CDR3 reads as CASSPGQGTSYEQYF.

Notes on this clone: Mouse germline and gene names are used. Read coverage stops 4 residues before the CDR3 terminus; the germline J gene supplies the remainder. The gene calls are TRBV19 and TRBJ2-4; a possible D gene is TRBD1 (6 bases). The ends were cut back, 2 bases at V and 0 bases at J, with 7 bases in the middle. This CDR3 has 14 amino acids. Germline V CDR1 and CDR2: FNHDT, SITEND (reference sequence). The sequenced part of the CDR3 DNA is TGTGCCAGCAGTATCCAGGGGAGTCAAAAC. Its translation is CASSIQGSQN. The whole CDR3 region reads CASSIQGSQNTLYF.

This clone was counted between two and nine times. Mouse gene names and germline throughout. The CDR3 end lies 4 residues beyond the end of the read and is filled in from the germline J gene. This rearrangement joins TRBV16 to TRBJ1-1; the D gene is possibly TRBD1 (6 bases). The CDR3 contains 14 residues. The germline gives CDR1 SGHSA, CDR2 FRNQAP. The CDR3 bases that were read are TGTGCAAGCAGCTTAGACTGGGGGGGCCGA. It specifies CASSLDWGGR. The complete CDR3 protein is CASSLDWGGREVFF.

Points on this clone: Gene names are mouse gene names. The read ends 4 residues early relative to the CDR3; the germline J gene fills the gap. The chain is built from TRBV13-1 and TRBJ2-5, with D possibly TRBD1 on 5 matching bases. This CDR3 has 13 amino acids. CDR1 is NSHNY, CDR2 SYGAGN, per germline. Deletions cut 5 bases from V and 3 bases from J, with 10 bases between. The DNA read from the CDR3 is TGTGCCAGCAGGTCCAGGGTTCAAGAC. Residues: CASRSRVQD. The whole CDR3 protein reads CASRSRVQDTQYF.

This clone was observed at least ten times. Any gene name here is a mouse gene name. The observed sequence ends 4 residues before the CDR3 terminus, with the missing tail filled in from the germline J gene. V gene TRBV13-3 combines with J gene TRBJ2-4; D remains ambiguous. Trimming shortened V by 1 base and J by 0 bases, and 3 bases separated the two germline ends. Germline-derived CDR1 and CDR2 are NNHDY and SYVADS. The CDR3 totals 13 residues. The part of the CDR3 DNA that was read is TGTGCCAGCAGTGATCCAAGTCAAAAC. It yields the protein CASSDPSQN. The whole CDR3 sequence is CASSDPSQNTLYF.

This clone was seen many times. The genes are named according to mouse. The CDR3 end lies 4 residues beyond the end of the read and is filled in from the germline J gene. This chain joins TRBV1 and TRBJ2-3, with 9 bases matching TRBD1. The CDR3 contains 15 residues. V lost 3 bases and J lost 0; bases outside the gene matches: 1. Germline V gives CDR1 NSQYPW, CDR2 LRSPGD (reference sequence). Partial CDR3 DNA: TGCACCTGCAGTGCGGGGACAGGGAGTGCAGAA. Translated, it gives CTCSAGTGSAE. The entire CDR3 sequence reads CTCSAGTGSAETLYF.

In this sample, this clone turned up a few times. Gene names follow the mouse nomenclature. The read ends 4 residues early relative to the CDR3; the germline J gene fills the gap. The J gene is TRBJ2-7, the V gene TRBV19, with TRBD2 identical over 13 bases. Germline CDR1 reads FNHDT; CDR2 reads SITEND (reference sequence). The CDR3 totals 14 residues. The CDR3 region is CASSRTGGADEQYF. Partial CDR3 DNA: TGTGCCAGCAGTCGGACTGGGGGGGCCGAT.

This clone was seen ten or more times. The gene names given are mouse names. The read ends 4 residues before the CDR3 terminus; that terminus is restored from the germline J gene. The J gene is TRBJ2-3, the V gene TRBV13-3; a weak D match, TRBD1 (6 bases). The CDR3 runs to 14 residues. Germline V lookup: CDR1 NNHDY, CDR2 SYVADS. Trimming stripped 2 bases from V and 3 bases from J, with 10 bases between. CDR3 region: CASSEGRGAETLYF. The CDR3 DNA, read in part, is TGTGCCAGCAGTGAAGGGAGGGGGGCAGAA.

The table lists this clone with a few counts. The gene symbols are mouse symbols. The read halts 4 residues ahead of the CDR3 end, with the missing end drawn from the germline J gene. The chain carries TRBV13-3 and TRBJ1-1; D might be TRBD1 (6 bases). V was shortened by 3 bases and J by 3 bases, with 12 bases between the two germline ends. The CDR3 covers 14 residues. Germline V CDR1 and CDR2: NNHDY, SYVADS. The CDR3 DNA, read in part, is TGTGCCAGCAGTGGGGGGGGGCTGTACACA. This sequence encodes CASSGGGLYT. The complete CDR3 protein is CASSGGGLYTEVFF.

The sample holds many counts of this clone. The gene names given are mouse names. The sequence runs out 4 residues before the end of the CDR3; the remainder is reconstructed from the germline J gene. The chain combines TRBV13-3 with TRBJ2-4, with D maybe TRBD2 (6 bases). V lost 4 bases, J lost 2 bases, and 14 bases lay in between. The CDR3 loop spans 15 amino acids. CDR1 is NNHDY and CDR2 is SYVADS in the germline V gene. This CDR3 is CASSQRLEAQNTLYF. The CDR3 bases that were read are TGTGCCAGCAGTCAACGACTGGAAGCTCAAAAC.

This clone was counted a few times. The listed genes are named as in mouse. CDR3 DNA, as far as it was read: TGTGCCAGCAGTATCAACTGGGGGAATAACCAAGAC. Translation gives CASSINWGNNQD. The whole CDR3 is CASSINWGNNQDTQYF. The chain is built from TRBV19 and TRBJ2-5; 8 bases are shared with TRBD2. The read ends 4 residues shy of where the CDR3 ends; the end is completed using the germline J gene. J gave up 0 bases and V 2 bases, and 5 bases lay outside the gene matches. Germline values: CDR1 FNHDT, CDR2 SITEND (reference sequence). This CDR3 contains 16 residues.

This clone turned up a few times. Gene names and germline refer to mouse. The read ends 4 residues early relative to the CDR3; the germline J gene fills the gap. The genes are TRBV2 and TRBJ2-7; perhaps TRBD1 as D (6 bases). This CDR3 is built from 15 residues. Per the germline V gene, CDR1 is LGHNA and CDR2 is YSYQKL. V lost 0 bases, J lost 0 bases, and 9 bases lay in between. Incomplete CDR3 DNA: TGTGCCAGCAGCCAAGATAGGACAGACTCCTAT. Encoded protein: CASSQDRTDSY. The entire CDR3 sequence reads CASSQDRTDSYEQYF.

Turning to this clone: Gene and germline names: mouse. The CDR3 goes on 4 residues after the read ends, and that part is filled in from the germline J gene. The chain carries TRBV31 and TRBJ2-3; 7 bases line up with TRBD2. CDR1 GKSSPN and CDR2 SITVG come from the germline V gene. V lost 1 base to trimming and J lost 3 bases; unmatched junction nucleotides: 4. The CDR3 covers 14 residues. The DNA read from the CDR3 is TGTGCCTGGAGTCCTCCGACTGGGGCAGAA. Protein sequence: CAWSPPTGAE. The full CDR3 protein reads CAWSPPTGAETLYF.

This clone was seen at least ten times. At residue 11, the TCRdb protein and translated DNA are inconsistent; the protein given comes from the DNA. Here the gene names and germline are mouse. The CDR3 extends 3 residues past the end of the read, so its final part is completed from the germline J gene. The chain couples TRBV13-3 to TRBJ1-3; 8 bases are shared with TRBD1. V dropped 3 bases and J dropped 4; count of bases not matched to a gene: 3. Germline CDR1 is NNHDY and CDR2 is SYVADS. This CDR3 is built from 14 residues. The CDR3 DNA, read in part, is TGTGCCAGCAGTGCCCCAGGGGGCGGAAATACG. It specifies CASSAPGGGNT. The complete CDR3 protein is CASSAPGGGNTLYF.

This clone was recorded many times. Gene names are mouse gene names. CDR3 amino acids: CASSGTGLSYEQYF. The part of the CDR3 DNA that was read is TGTGCCAGCAGTGGGACTGGGCTCTCCTAT. This rearrangement joins TRBV13-3 to TRBJ2-7, with 8 bases fitting TRBD2. The read is 4 residues too short to cover the CDR3 end, so that end is filled in from the germline J gene. CDR1 is NNHDY, CDR2 SYVADS, per germline. The CDR3 totals 14 residues. Unmatched junction bases numbered 2, after V lost 3 bases and J lost 0 bases.

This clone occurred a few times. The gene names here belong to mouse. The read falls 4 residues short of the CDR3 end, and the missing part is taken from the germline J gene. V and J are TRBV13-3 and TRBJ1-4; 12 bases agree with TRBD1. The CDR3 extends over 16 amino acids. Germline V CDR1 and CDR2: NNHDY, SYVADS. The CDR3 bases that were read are TGTGCCAGCAGTGAATGGGGGACAGGGGGCCGCGAA. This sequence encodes CASSEWGTGGRE. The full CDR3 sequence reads CASSEWGTGGRERLFF.

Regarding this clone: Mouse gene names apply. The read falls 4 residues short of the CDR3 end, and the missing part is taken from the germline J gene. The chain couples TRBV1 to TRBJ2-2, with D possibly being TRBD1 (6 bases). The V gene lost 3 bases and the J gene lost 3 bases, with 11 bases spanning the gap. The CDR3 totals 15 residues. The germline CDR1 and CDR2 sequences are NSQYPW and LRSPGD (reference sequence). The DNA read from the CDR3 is TGCACCTGCAGTGCCCAGGGGAGGGACACCGGG. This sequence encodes CTCSAQGRDTG. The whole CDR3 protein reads CTCSAQGRDTGQLYF.

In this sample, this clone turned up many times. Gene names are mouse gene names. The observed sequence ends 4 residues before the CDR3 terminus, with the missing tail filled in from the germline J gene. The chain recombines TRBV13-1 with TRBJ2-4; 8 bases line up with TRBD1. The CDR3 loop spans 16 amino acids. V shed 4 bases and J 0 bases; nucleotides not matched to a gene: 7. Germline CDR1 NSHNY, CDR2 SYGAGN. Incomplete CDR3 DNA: TGTGCCAGCAGTCCTCAGGGGGCGCGGAGTCAAAAC. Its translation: CASSPQGARSQN. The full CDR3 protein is CASSPQGARSQNTLYF.

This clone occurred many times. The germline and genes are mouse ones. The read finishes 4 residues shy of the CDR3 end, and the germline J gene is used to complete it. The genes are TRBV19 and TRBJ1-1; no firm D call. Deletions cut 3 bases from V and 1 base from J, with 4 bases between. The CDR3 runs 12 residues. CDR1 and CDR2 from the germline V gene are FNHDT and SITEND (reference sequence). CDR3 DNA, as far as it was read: TGTGCCAGCAGTACAGGGAACACA. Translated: CASSTGNT. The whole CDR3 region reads CASSTGNTEVFF.